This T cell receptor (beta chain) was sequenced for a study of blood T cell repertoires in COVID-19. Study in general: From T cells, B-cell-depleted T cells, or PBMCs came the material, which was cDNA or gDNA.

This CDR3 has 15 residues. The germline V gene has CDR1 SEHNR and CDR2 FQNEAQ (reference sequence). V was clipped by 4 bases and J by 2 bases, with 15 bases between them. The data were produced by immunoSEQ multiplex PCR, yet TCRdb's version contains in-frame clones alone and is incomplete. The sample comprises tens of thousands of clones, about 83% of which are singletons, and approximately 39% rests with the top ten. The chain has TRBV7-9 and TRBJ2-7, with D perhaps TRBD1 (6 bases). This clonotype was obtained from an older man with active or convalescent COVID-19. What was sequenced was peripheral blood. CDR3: CASSSPMDSTYEQYF. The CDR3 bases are TGTGCCAGCAGCTCGCCGATGGACAGTACCTACGAGCAGTACTTC.